The clone carrying this T cell receptor (beta chain) was detected a few times. Its antigen is not known. The CDR3 loop spans 13 amino acids. Per germline, CDR1 LNHDA and CDR2 SQIVND (reference sequence). Germline trimming cut 3 bases from V and 15 bases from J; bases unmatched to any gene: 8. This entry belongs to a study of human T cells and chemical hapten exposure. The overall study: Sensitization was performed using 2% DPC on a 2 cm by 2 cm upper inner arm skin site. Enrolled patients were predominantly female and had alopecia areata, totalis or universalis. Per-sample TCR yield variability stemmed mainly from small pooled library volume differences.

Each CDR3 protein is one row after TCRdb ran MiXCR on the RACE reads. The sample lists about 190,000 distinct CDR3 sequences; 20% to 25% were seen once. Study-level points and caveats: Among TCRs, those above 1 in 1000 frequency were unaffected by DPC sensitization.

Time point defined: patch test 3, about 24 weeks after DPC sensitization. Specified treatment: therapeutic diphenylcyclopropenone sensitization with weekly scalp DPC. Sequenced here: whole blood, sampled in connection with sensitization to the hapten diphenylcyclopropenone (DPC). This clonotype originated in a woman in her forties with alopecia areata. Some clones in this sample may be carry-over from other donors' samples. This chain links TRBV19 with TRBJ2-2; TRBD1 aligns across 9 bases. Here the CDR3 reads CASSINGQGWMFF. CDR3 bases: TGTGCCAGTAGTATCAACGGACAGGGGTGGATGTTTTTT.